This is a list of T cell receptor beta chains from one sample in a study of PD-L1 blockade in urothelial cancer. Generated by immunoSEQ multiplex PCR, the TCRdb table keeps only in-frame clones and is missing some. The sample holds tens of thousands of clones; over 80% are singletons and the top ten take roughly 2%. This sample comprised PBMCs, obtained around atezolizumab (anti-PD-L1) treatment. These TCRs come from a man aged 60 to 69 with urothelial cancer. Each CDR3 is given with its conserved first and last residue. The D gene is left open where the match is weak. Size is stated for part of the rows, as once, few or many counts, or as a class when the clone is expanded.

TRBV14,TRBJ2-1,-,-,TGTGCCAGCAGCCAAGATTTGGTAGCTGGGTGGGATGAGCAGTTCTTC,CASSQDLVAGWDEQFF
TRBV5-5,TRBJ1-1,-,-,TGTGCCAGCAGCTCACTCACTGAAGCTTTCTTT,CASSSLTEAFF
TRBV10-1,TRBJ2-3,TRBD2,-,TGCGCCAGCAGTGAGTTGGTAGCGGGAGCCTCAGATACGCAGTATTTT,CASSELVAGASDTQYF
TRBV29-1,TRBJ2-5,TRBD1,-,TGCAGCGTCCACGACAGGGGTGGGTTAGAGACCCAGTACTTC,CSVHDRGGLETQYF
TRBV6-6,TRBJ1-3,TRBD1,-,TGTGCCAGCAGATTACAGGGGGCATCTGGAAACACCATATATTTT,CASRLQGASGNTIYF
TRBV28,TRBJ1-5,-,-,TGTGCCAGCAGTTCCCACACGGGGGGCAATCAGCCCCAGCATTTT,CASSSHTGGNQPQHF
TRBV5-6,TRBJ1-2,TRBD1,-,TGTGCCAGCAGCTTTATGTTCAGGGGGGATGGCTACACCTTC,CASSFMFRGDGYTF
TRBV10-3,TRBJ2-3,TRBD2,-,TGTGCCATTGCCACTAGCGGGGGGGGCCAAGATACGCAGTATTTT,CAIATSGGGQDTQYF
TRBV10-1,TRBJ2-7,TRBD2,-,TGCGCCAGCAGTGAGTCCCGCGGGAGCTCCTACGAGCAGTACTTC,CASSESRGSSYEQYF
TRBV5-1,TRBJ1-4,-,-,TGCGCCAGCAGCCCTGCCCCAGGGAAATTTAATGAAAAACTGTTTTTT,CASSPAPGKFNEKLFF
TRBV28,TRBJ1-1,TRBD1,-,TGTGCCAGCAGTGCTTACAGGGGTCACACTGAAGCTTTCTTT,CASSAYRGHTEAFF
TRBV19,TRBJ1-2,-,-,TGTGCCAGTATAAGGTGGGGGACTAATGGCTACACCTTC,CASIRWGTNGYTF
TRBV30,TRBJ2-7,-,-,TGTGCCTGGAATGGGGGAGGGGGACTTTTGGGCCATTACTTC,CAWNGGGGLLGHYF
TRBV5-4,TRBJ1-1,-,-,TGTGCCAGCAGCGCAACAGGGAATATTGGGACTGAAGCTTTCTTT,CASSATGNIGTEAFF
TRBV6-1,TRBJ1-1,-,-,TGTGCCAGCAGTGAAGCAATGGGGCAGGCGAACACTGAAGCTTTCTTT,CASSEAMGQANTEAFF
TRBV30,TRBJ1-1,-,-,TGTGCCTGGAGTGTAACCAGGGACACTGAAGCTTTCTTT,CAWSVTRDTEAFF
TRBV5-4,TRBJ2-5,-,-,TGTGCCAGCAGCTTAACCACAGAGCAAGAGACCCAGTACTTC,CASSLTTEQETQYF
TRBV5-1,TRBJ2-7,TRBD2,-,TGCGCCAGCAGCTTGGACGTAGCGGGGGGGTCGGGGGAGCAGTACTTC,CASSLDVAGGSGEQYF
TRBV23-1,TRBJ1-1,-,-,TGCGCCAGCAGTCAATCAGCGGGTGGCAGACCCACCAACACTGAAGCTTTCTTT,CASSQSAGGRPTNTEAFF
TRBV7-8,TRBJ1-2,-,-,TGTGCCAGCAGCTTAGAGGGGATGGGGTTTAACTATGGCTACACCTTC,CASSLEGMGFNYGYTF
TRBV10-2,TRBJ1-3,TRBD1,-,TGCGCCAGCAGAACAGGGGGCTCTGGAAACACCATATATTTT,CASRTGGSGNTIYF
TRBV11-1,TRBJ2-5,-,-,TGTGCCAGCAGCTTAGGCGGGGGCCCCCAAGAGACCCAGTACTTC,CASSLGGGPQETQYF
TRBV7-2,TRBJ2-3,-,-,TGTGCCAGCAGCCAGACCAATCTAGTTAATACGCAGTATTTT,CASSQTNLVNTQYF
TRBV4-1,TRBJ1-2,-,-,TGCGCCAGCAGCCAAGCGGCAGGGAACTATGGCTACACCTTC,CASSQAAGNYGYTF
TRBV7-6,TRBJ2-3,-,-,TGTGCCAGCAGCCTATCGACAGATACGCAGTATTTT,CASSLSTDTQYF
TRBV19,TRBJ1-5,-,-,TGTGCCAGTCGCTCTGGGCAAGAGCATTTT,CASRSGQEHF
TRBV2,TRBJ2-1,TRBD2,once,TGTGCCAGCAGGATTAGCGGGAGCAGGTACAATGAGCAGTTCTTC,CASRISGSRYNEQFF
TRBV7-3,TRBJ2-3,-,-,TGTGCCAGCAGCTTAACCCCCCTGGAGGTGGATACGCAGTATTTT,CASSLTPLEVDTQYF
TRBV6-1,TRBJ2-7,-,few,TGTGCCAGCAGTGAAAGGAGGTCCGGGACATTGTACGAGCAGTACTTC,CASSERRSGTLYEQYF
TRBV6-1,TRBJ1-1,-,once,TGTGCCAGCAGAGAAACCGGTGTTGAAGCTTTCTTT,CASRETGVEAFF
TRBV27,TRBJ2-1,TRBD2,-,TGTGCCAGCAGACTAGCGGGAGGGAATGAGCAGTTCTTC,CASRLAGGNEQFF
TRBV21-1,TRBJ2-1,-,once,TGTGCCAGCTGGAGACAGCGCTCCTACAATGAGCAGTTCTTC,CASWRQRSYNEQFF
TRBV6-6,TRBJ1-2,TRBD1,-,TGTGCCAGCAGTGTGCAGGGGGCCGGCTATGGCTACACCTTC,CASSVQGAGYGYTF
TRBV5-6,TRBJ1-5,-,few,TGTGCCAGCAGCTCGCGGGGGTATAGCAATCAGCCCCAGCATTTT,CASSSRGYSNQPQHF
TRBV30,TRBJ2-5,-,-,TGTGCCTGGAGTAGGGGTCCGGAGACCCAGTACTTC,CAWSRGPETQYF
TRBV4-1,TRBJ2-6,-,-,TGCGCCAGCAGCCTGACAGACTCTGGGGCCAACGTCCTGACTTTC,CASSLTDSGANVLTF
TRBV29-1,TRBJ2-7,TRBD1,-,TGCAGCGTTGAAGTCGACAGGGCACGCTCCTACGAGCAGTACTTC,CSVEVDRARSYEQYF
TRBV6-1,TRBJ1-1,-,few,TGTGCCAGCCTTTCGGGGGAGAACACTGAAGCTTTCTTT,CASLSGENTEAFF
TRBV5-1,TRBJ2-5,TRBD1,-,TGCGCCAGCAGCTTGGCCGGGACAGACCAAGAGACCCAGTACTTC,CASSLAGTDQETQYF
TRBV6-5,TRBJ1-4,TRBD1,-,TGTGCCAGCAGTTACTCCGGACAGGGTAGAGAAAAACTGTTTTTT,CASSYSGQGREKLFF
TRBV28,TRBJ2-1,TRBD1,-,TGTGCCAGCAGTCCTCTAGGACAGGGGAATGAGCAGTTCTTC,CASSPLGQGNEQFF
TRBV6-1,TRBJ2-3,-,-,TGTGCCGGAGTCCGGGACTTCACAGATACGCAGTATTTT,CAGVRDFTDTQYF
TRBV9,TRBJ1-4,-,-,TGTGCCAGCAGCGCGGACACTTTTGAAAAACTGTTTTTT,CASSADTFEKLFF
TRBV5-1,TRBJ2-3,-,-,TGCGCCAGCAGCTCCGGGACTGCGGTCACAGATACGCAGTATTTT,CASSSGTAVTDTQYF
TRBV4-3,TRBJ1-1,-,-,TGCGCCAGCAGCCAAGTGGGGGAGGGCACTGAAGCTTTCTTT,CASSQVGEGTEAFF
TRBV6-5,TRBJ1-1,-,-,TGTGCCAGCAGTTACCGGGATAACACTGAAGCTTTCTTT,CASSYRDNTEAFF
TRBV7-9,TRBJ2-2,-,-,TGTGCCAGCAGCTTAGAAGGGGCCCACCGGGAGCTGTTTTTT,CASSLEGAHRELFF
TRBV11-2,TRBJ2-5,-,-,TGTGCCAGCAGCTTAATCGGGACTCACAACGTGGAGACCCAGTACTTC,CASSLIGTHNVETQYF
TRBV7-2,TRBJ2-7,TRBD1,-,TGTGCCAGCAGCTCCCTTTGGGACAGGGCAACCTACGAGCAGTACTTC,CASSSLWDRATYEQYF
TRBV7-9,TRBJ1-4,TRBD1,once,TGTGCCAGCAGCTTCGGGCAGGGGGGTGAAAAACTGTTTTTT,CASSFGQGGEKLFF
TRBV7-8,TRBJ2-1,-,-,TGTGCCAGCAGCTTTGGTCCGGAGATGTACAATGAGCAGTTCTTC,CASSFGPEMYNEQFF
TRBV6-1,TRBJ1-4,-,-,TGTGCCAGCTCTTCAGGATCTAATGAAAAACTGTTTTTT,CASSSGSNEKLFF
TRBV5-1,TRBJ2-7,-,-,TGCGCCAGCAGGAAAGGGGCGTGGGGTAGCGGCGACGAGCAGTACTTC,CASRKGAWGSGDEQYF
TRBV5-1,TRBJ2-1,-,-,TGCGCCAGCAGCCCGAACAAGGAGCAGTTCTTC,CASSPNKEQFF